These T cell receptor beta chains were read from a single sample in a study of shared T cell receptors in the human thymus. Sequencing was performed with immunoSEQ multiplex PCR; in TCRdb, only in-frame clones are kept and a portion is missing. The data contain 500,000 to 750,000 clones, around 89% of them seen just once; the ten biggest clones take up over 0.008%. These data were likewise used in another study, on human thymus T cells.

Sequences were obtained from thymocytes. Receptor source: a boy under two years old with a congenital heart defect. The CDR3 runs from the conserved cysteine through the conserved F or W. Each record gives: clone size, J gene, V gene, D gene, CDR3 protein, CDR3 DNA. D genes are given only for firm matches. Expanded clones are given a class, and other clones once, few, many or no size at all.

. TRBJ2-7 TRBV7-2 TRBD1 CASSQRTGMSEQYF TGTGCCAGCAGCCAAAGGACAGGGATGTCCGAGCAGTACTTC
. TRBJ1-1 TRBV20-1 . CSAQTPGGGFF TGCAGTGCCCAGACTCCGGGGGGAGGTTTCTTT
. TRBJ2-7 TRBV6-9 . CASSYTYIGTSYEQYF TGTGCCAGCAGTTACACTTATATCGGGACAAGCTACGAGCAGTACTTC
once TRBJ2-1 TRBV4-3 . CASSHVTRLPWNEQFF TGCGCCAGCAGCCATGTCACTAGGCTCCCTTGGAATGAGCAGTTCTTC
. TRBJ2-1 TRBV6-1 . CASSGLAEYNEQFF TGTGCCAGCAGTGGGTTAGCGGAATACAATGAGCAGTTCTTC
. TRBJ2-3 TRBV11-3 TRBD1 CASSSRDRGGGTDTQYF TGTGCCAGCAGCTCCCGGGACAGGGGAGGGGGCACAGATACGCAGTATTTT
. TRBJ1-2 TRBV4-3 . CASSQEEDSYGYTF TGCGCCAGCAGCCAAGAAGAGGACAGCTATGGCTACACCTTC
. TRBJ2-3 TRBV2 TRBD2 CASSSGGASGALGDTQYF TGTGCCAGCAGTTCGGGGGGGGCTAGCGGGGCCCTGGGGGATACGCAGTATTTT
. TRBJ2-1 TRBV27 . CAGYRDDEQFF TGTGCCGGATACAGGGATGATGAGCAGTTCTTC
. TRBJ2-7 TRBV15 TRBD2 CATSSGRGYEQYF TGTGCCACCAGCAGCGGGAGGGGATACGAGCAGTACTTC
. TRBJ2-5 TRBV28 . CASSSGPPQETQYF TGTGCCAGCAGCTCAGGGCCCCCCCAAGAGACCCAGTACTTC
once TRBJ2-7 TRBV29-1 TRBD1 CSVAGQGASSYEQYF TGCAGCGTTGCAGGGCAGGGGGCGTCTTCCTACGAGCAGTACTTC
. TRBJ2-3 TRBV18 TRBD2 CASSPFEGLAGVAQYF TGTGCCAGCTCACCCTTTGAGGGACTAGCGGGAGTAGCGCAGTATTTT
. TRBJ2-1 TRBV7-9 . CASSFSRGNEQFF TGTGCCAGCAGCTTTAGCAGGGGCAATGAGCAGTTCTTC
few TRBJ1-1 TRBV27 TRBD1 CASSSGQENTLEAFF TGTGCCAGCAGTTCGGGACAGGAGAACACCCTTGAAGCTTTCTTT
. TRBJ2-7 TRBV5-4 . CASSFLGEEGSYEQYF TGTGCCAGCAGCTTTCTGGGGGAGGAGGGGTCCTACGAGCAGTACTTC
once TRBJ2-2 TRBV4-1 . CASSQERDGELFF TGCGCCAGCAGCCAAGAGAGGGACGGGGAGCTGTTTTTT
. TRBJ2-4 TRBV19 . CASSIKTLAKNIQYF TGTGCCAGTAGTATCAAGACTCTAGCCAAAAACATTCAGTACTTC
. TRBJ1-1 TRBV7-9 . CASSSARQANTEAFF TGTGCCAGCAGCTCGGCCCGACAGGCGAACACTGAAGCTTTCTTT
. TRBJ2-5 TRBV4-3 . CASSQGAPQETQYF TGCGCCAGCAGCCAAGGCGCTCCCCAAGAGACCCAGTACTTC
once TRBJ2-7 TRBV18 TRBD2 CASSPPIGTSREGSYEQYF TGTGCCAGCTCACCACCGATAGGGACTAGTCGTGAAGGGTCCTACGAGCAGTACTTC
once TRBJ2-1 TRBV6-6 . CASSYAYLGGEQFF TGTGCCAGCAGTTACGCCTACTTGGGGGGTGAGCAGTTCTTC
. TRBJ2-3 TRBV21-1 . CASSKWSLWQGVTPDTQYF TGTGCCAGCAGCAAATGGTCTTTGTGGCAGGGTGTCACACCGGATACGCAGTATTTT
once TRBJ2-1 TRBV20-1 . CSAKVTGEQFF TGCAGTGCTAAAGTGACTGGAGAGCAGTTCTTC
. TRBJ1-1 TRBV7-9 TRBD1 CASSLARDRVETEAFF TGTGCCAGCAGCTTAGCCCGAGACAGGGTCGAAACTGAAGCTTTCTTT
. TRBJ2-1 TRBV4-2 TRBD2 CASSQESGLAGNEQFF TGTGCCAGCAGCCAAGAGTCGGGACTAGCGGGGAATGAGCAGTTCTTC
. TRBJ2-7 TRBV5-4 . CASSSGIAYEQYF TGTGCCAGCAGCTCAGGGATTGCTTACGAGCAGTACTTC
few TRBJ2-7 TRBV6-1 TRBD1 CASSELGTGSYEQYF TGTGCCAGCAGTGAGTTGGGGACAGGGTCATACGAGCAGTACTTC
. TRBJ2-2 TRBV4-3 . CASSQDRGVGELFF TGCGCCAGCAGCCAAGATCGCGGTGTCGGGGAGCTGTTTTTT
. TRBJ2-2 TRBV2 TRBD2 CASSVSGRGNTGELFF TGTGCCAGCAGTGTGAGCGGGAGGGGGAACACCGGGGAGCTGTTTTTT
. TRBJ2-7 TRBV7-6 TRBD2 CASSGRGLAGDGYEQYF TGTGCCAGCAGCGGGAGAGGGCTAGCGGGAGACGGCTACGAGCAGTACTTC
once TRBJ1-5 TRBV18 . CASSLSSGGAQPQHF TGTGCCAGCTCACTGTCTTCGGGGGGGGCCCAGCCCCAGCATTTT
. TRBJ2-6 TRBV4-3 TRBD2 CASSQRSGGLSGANVLTF TGCGCCAGCAGCCAAAGGTCGGGGGGTCTCTCTGGGGCCAACGTCCTGACTTTC
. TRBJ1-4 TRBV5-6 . CASSLGPPGEKLFF TGTGCCAGCAGCTTGGGTCCCCCGGGGGAAAAACTGTTTTTT
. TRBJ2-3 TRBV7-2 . CASSEPRASVDTQYF TGTGCCAGCAGCGAGCCGCGGGCCAGCGTAGATACGCAGTATTTT
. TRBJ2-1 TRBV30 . CAFQDSSYNEQFF TGTGCCTTCCAGGACTCGAGCTACAATGAGCAGTTCTTC
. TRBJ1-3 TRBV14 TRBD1 CASSRDSLYSSGNTIYF TGTGCCAGCAGCCGGGACAGCCTATATTCCTCTGGAAACACCATATATTTT
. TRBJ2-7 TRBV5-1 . CASSLVSGEVRGEQYF TGCGCCAGCAGCTTGGTATCGGGAGAGGTTCGGGGCGAGCAGTACTTC
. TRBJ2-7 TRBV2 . CASSEQGYEQYF TGTGCCAGCAGTGAGCAGGGATACGAGCAGTACTTC
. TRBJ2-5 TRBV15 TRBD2 CATSSRLADLQETQYF TGTGCCACCAGCAGCAGACTAGCGGACCTCCAAGAGACCCAGTACTTC
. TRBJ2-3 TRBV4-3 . CASSQLDRPSGIYTQYF TGCGCCAGCAGCCAACTCGACAGGCCCTCAGGGATATATACGCAGTATTTT
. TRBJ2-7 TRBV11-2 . CASSSRLPTYEQYF TGTGCCAGCAGCTCGAGACTACCTACCTACGAGCAGTACTTC
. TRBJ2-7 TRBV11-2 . CASSPSTGPLEQYF TGTGCCAGCAGCCCCTCGACAGGTCCCCTGGAGCAGTACTTC
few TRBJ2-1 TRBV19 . CASSIGDGRVDNEQFF TGTGCCAGTAGTATAGGAGACGGGAGAGTCGACAATGAGCAGTTCTTC
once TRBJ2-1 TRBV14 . CASSRRGQSPQASYNEQFF TGTGCCAGCAGCCGTAGGGGTCAATCACCTCAGGCATCCTACAATGAGCAGTTCTTC
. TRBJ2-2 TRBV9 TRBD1 CASSAPDRGNTGELFF TGTGCCAGCAGCGCCCCCGACAGGGGAAACACCGGGGAGCTGTTTTTT
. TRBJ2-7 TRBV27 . CASSLQGGWYF TGTGCCAGCAGTTTACAAGGGGGTTGGTACTTC
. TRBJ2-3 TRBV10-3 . CAISESRGSTDTQYF TGTGCCATCAGTGAGTCTAGGGGCAGCACAGATACGCAGTATTTT
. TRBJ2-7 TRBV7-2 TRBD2 CASSPGTSGNLEQYF TGTGCCAGCAGCCCAGGCACTAGCGGTAACCTCGAGCAGTACTTC
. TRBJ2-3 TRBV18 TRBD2 CASTPGGRARDTQYF TGTGCCAGTACCCCAGGCGGGAGGGCCAGGGATACGCAGTATTTT
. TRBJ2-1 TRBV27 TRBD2 CASRTPGLAGGEQFF TGTGCCAGCAGGACACCGGGACTAGCAGGAGGGGAGCAGTTCTTC
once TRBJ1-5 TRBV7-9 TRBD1 CASSPYTGTGVSNQPQHF TGTGCCAGCAGCCCCTATACCGGGACAGGGGTTAGCAATCAGCCCCAGCATTTT
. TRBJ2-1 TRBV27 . CASSPAVPSDYNEQFF TGTGCCAGCAGTCCAGCCGTCCCTAGCGACTACAATGAGCAGTTCTTC
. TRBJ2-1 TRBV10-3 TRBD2 CAIDSGRLYNEQFF TGTGCCATTGATAGCGGGAGGCTATACAATGAGCAGTTCTTC
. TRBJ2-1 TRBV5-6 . CASSSPRDSYNEQFF TGTGCCAGCAGCTCCCCGCGGGACTCCTACAATGAGCAGTTCTTC